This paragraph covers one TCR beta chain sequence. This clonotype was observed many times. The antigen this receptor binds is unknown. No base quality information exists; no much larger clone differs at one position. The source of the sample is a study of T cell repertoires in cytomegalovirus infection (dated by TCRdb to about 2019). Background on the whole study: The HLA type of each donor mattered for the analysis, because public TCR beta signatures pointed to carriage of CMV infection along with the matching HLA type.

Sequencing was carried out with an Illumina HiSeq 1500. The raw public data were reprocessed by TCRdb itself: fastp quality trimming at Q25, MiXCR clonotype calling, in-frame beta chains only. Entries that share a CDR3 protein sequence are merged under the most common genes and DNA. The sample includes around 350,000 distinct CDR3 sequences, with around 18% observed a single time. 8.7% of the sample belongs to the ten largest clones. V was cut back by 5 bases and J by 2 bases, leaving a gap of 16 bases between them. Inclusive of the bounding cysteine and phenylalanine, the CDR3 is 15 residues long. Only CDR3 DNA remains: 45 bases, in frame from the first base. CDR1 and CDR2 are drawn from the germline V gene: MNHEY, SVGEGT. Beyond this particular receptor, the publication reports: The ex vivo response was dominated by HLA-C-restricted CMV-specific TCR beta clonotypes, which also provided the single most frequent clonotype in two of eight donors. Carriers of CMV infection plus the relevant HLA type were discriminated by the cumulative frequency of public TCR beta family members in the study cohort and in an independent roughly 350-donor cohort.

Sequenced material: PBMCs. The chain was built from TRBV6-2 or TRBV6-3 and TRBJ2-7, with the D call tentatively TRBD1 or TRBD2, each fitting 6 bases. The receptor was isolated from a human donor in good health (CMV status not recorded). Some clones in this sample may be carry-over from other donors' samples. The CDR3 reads CASSPHGGRTYEQYF. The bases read TGTGCCAGCAGTCCACACGGGGGCCGAACCTACGAGCAGTACTTC.